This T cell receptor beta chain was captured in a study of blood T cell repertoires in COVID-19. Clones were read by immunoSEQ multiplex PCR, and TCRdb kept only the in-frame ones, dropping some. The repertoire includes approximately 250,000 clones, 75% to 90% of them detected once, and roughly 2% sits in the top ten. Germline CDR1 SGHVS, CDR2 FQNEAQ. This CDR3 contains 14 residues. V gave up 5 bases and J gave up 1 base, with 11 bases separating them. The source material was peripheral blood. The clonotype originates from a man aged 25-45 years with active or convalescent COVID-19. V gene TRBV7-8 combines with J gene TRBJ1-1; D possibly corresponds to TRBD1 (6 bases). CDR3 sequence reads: CASSTGHPNTEAFF. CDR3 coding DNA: TGTGCCAGCAGCACGGGACACCCGAACACTGAAGCTTTCTTT.